This T cell receptor beta chain is from a study of T cell responses to AZD1222 COVID-19 vaccine (dated by TCRdb to the early 2020s). Regarding the study in general: A total of around 240 trial participants underwent TCR sequencing, of whom about 210 received two doses of AZD1222 and about 25 received two doses of the MenACWY control vaccine. Trial participants were enrolled by age into 18-55, 56-69 and 70-plus year subgroups, with about 150, 28 and 57 TCR-sequenced participants respectively.

The CDR3 runs 14 residues from the cysteine to the phenylalanine. The entry retains the CDR3 DNA only, 42 bases that are in frame from base 1. V is cut by 6 bases and J by 0 bases, and the space between the germline ends is 12 bases. The germline V gene specifies MDHEN as CDR1 and SYDVKM as CDR2. The time point tag for this specimen amounts to: about 28 days (+/-7) after the second vaccine dose. AZD1222 recipients given second doses at about 4 weeks or at about 12 weeks were pooled, since spike-specific TCR depth and breadth were not found to differ between the two schedules. Vaccinee samples were obtained from the UK trials COV001 and COV002, which included a single-blind randomized controlled phase 2/3 trial of AZD1222 (ChAdOx1 nCoV-19) in healthy adults. For TCRbeta chain sequencing, PBMC samples were collected from trial participants at day 0 and at day 28 after the second dose. The paper as a whole reports these results and caveats: Because no samples from the day 14 peak response were available, repertoires could be characterized only after the peak T cell response. Conclusions about previously exposed vaccinees are limited because only 6 or 7 AZD1222 recipients were SARS-CoV-2 seropositive at baseline. Reportedly, almost half of the unique spike-specific TCRs recognized epitopes lying outside the regions that are mutated in the B.1.351 and B.1.1.7 variants. A significant rise in spike-specific TCR breadth and depth was observed after two AZD1222 doses relative to day 0 and relative to MenACWY recipients. Most participants were white British and females outnumbered males, and the authors suggested that clonal diversity may have been underestimated. In the small 56-69-year group, the increase in depth fell short of significance, most likely because of low power. The vaccine-associated CD4 TCRs covered the entire spike protein, and the dominant responses fell in regions 160-218 and 743-854.

On this clone: Its antigen remains undetermined. No qualities accompany the bases; no much larger clone lies one base away.

The CDR3 regions of human TCRbeta chains were analyzed by immunosequencing. Per the authors' processing: TCRs in the repertoires were matched against a reference library of SARS-CoV-2-specific TCRs that had been generated with the MIRA antigen-specificity platform. Breadth was defined as the fraction of unique TCRs that were SARS-CoV-2-associated, and depth was defined as the fraction of total T cells that were SARS-CoV-2-associated. Using the MIRA data, every spike-specific TCR was mapped to the spike region that the TCR reacted to and assigned to either a CD4 or a CD8 class. Log10-transformed breadth and depth values were compared by one-way ANOVA with Sidak's multiple comparisons tests. Drawn from immuneACCESS, this table holds only the in-frame rearrangements with V and J called that TCRdb kept. Clones are partly lost; checked studies trace under half to an unresolved V gene and leave the rest unexplained. V and J calls and clone size are given by that table; D and trimming were obtained from the DNA. The sample table shows some 140,000 clones, and over 85% are seen once. The ten largest clonotypes hold roughly 7% of the sample.

This sample comprised peripheral blood, obtained 28 days after the second AZD1222 dose. This sequence uses TRBV28 and TRBJ2-7; the D assignment is uncertain and may be TRBD1 or TRBD2, with 5 bases supporting each. The sequence was collected from an adult who received the AZD1222 COVID-19 vaccine. The CDR3 amino acid sequence is: CASRGPQGSYEQYF. The sequence in DNA is TGTGCCAGCAGGGGACCCCAGGGCTCCTACGAGCAGTACTTC.